This TCR beta chain is from a study of early T cells in non-severe SARS-CoV-2 infection. Germline V lookup: CDR1 MDHEN, CDR2 SYDVKM. With 5 bases removed from V and 3 bases from J, the gap between germline ends came to 17 bases. The CDR3 loop spans 15 amino acids. This clonotype has a handful of counts. TCRdb re-called the 5' RACE reads with MiXCR, one entry per CDR3 protein. The table has 55,000 to 65,000 distinct CDR3 sequences, about 11% seen once. The chain carries TRBV28 and TRBJ2-7, with D uncertain. The sequenced sample consisted of whole blood. The TCR originated in an adult who was a healthcare worker with PCR-confirmed SARS-CoV-2 infection or an uninfected control (not recorded which). The CDR3 coding sequence is TGTGCCAGCAGTCCCTCGACACCTCCCCTCTACGAGCAGTACTTC. This translates into CASSPSTPPLYEQYF. The whole variable domain, filled in from reference TRBV28 and TRBJ2-7, reads DVKVTQSSRYLVKRTGEKVFLECVQDMDHENMFWYRQDPGLGLRLIYFSYDVKMKEKGDIPEGYSVSREKKERFSLILESASTNQTSMYLCASSPSTPPLYEQYFGPGTRLTVT.